This TCR beta chain was recovered during a study of PD-L1 blockade in urothelial cancer. This clone turned up a few times. Spiking each PCR with synthetic TCR analog templates was performed. Data came from immunoSEQ multiplex PCR; TCRdb stores just in-frame clones and leaves some out. This table has tens of thousands of clones, 80% to 90% appearing once. Specified time point: peripheral blood 6 weeks after treatment start. The source material was PBMCs, sampled around atezolizumab (anti-PD-L1) treatment. The clonotype comes from a man aged 60 to 69 with urothelial cancer.

In nucleotides, the CDR3 is TGCGCCAGCAGTCCCATAGAAGTGAGCACTGAAGCTTTCTTT. Translation gives CASSPIEVSTEAFF. The chain joins TRBV5-1 to TRBJ1-1; D call uncertain. V lost 5 bases and J 4 bases, leaving 15 bases between the germline ends. The CDR3 is 14 amino acids. The germline gives CDR1 SGHRS, CDR2 YFSETQ. The variable domain in full, with the rest retrieved from reference TRBV5-1 and TRBJ1-1, is KAGVTQTPRYLIKTRGQQVTLSCSPISGHRSVSWYQQTPGQGLQFLFEYFSETQRNKGNFPGRFSGRQFSNSRSEMNVSTLELGDSALYLCASSPIEVSTEAFFGQGTRLTVV.